This T cell receptor (beta chain) appears in the sequencing data of a study of tumor-infiltrating lymphocytes in localized non-small cell lung cancer. Findings and caveats of the study: Available tissue quantity limited TCR sequencing to a patient subset.

Comment on this clone: The antigen is undetermined.

Between the trimmed V and J ends, which lost 8 bases and 5 bases, there was a span of 15 bases. Germline assignment: CDR1 MDHEN and CDR2 SYDVKM. There are 13 residues in the CDR3. Produced via immunoSEQ multiplex PCR; TCRdb's table is partial and in-frame only. The top ten hold over 8% of the sample, which has about 14,000 clones, 68% seen once. The chain links TRBV28 to TRBJ1-1, with D possibly matching TRBD1 (6 bases). The sample comprised uninvolved lung tissue not adjacent to the tumor. The origin of this receptor is a human donor with non-small cell lung cancer. The CDR3 nucleotides read TGTGCCAGCCTTGGCCAGGGGAATACTGAAGCTTTCTTT. Translated: CASLGQGNTEAFF.